This T cell receptor (beta chain) was sequenced for a study of human T cells and chemical hapten exposure. Study-level results: Controls formed significantly fewer large CDR3 similarity clusters than expanded TCRs did.

TCRdb re-called the RACE reads with MiXCR, one entry per CDR3 protein. Seen here are under 300,000 distinct CDR3 sequences, about 8.6% observed once, and the top ten hold less than 3%. Time point noted: pre-sensitization, week 0. Treatment indicated: therapeutic diphenylcyclopropenone sensitization with weekly scalp DPC. This clonotype was observed a handful of times. Antigen specificity is unknown. Source: whole blood, taken in connection with sensitization to the hapten diphenylcyclopropenone (DPC). This receptor was taken from a woman aged 40 to 50 with alopecia areata. Some clones in this sample may be carry-over from other donors' samples.

CDR3 amino acids: CASSTRESGRPYEQYF. CDR3 DNA sequence: TGTGCCAGCAGTACTCGAGAAAGCGGGAGACCTTACGAGCAGTACTTC. The chain employs TRBV12-3 or TRBV12-4 and TRBJ2-7; 8 bases align to TRBD2. V trimming: 5 bases; J trimming: 4 bases; junction bases outside the gene matches: 13. The CDR3 loop spans 16 amino acids.